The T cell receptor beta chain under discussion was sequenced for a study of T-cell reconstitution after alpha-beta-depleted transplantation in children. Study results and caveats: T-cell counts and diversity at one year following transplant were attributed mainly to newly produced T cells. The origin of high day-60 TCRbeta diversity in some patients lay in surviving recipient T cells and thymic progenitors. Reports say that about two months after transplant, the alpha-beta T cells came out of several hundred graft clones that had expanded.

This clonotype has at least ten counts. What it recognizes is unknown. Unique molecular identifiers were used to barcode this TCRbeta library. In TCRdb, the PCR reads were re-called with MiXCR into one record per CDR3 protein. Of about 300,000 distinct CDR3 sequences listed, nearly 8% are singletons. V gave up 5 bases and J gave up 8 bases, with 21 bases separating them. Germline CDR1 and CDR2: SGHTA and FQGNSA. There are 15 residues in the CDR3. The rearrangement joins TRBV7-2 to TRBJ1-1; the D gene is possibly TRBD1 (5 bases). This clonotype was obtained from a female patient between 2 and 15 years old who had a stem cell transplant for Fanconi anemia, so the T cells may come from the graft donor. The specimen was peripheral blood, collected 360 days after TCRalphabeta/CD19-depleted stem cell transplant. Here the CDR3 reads CASSVNGGFTFEAFF. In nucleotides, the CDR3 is TGTGCCAGCAGCGTTAATGGGGGTTTTACTTTCGAAGCTTTCTTT.